A single sample is the source of the 20 T cell receptor beta chains below, sequenced in a study of T cell responses to AZD1222 COVID-19 vaccine. Clones were sequenced by immunoSEQ multiplex PCR, and TCRdb holds only the in-frame ones, with some missing. The sample records some 130,000 clones, 92% being singletons. The material was peripheral blood, obtained 28 days after the second AZD1222 dose. The origin of the receptors is an adult who received the AZD1222 COVID-19 vaccine.

V and J are TRBV28 and TRBJ1-3; perhaps TRBD1 as D (5 bases). The CDR3 runs to 13 residues. Germline V gene lookup returns CDR1 MDHEN and CDR2 SYDVKM. V was pared by 6 bases and J by 5 bases, with 11 bases between. The CDR3 region has the DNA TGTGCCAGCAGCGCTCAGGGTAGAAACACCATATATTTT. It codes for CASSAQGRNTIYF.

The V and J genes are TRBV11-2 and TRBJ1-5, with D possibly being TRBD1 (5 bases). Germline V gene data show CDR1 as SGHAT and CDR2 as FQNNGV. With 4 bases removed from V and 0 bases from J, the gap between germline ends came to 10 bases. CDR3 length: 15 amino acids. CDR3 in DNA: TGTGCCAGCAGCTCGGGACTCAATAGCAATCAGCCCCAGCATTTT. This translates into CASSSGLNSNQPQHF.

This chain uses TRBV7-2 with TRBJ1-5; no definite D call. In germline, CDR1 is SGHTA, CDR2 FQGNSA. V was pared by 3 bases and J by 2 bases, with 11 bases between. The CDR3 spans 15 residues. The CDR3 coding sequence is TGTGCCAGCAGCTTGGGCAGGTCGGGCAATCAGCCCCAGCATTTT. Encoded protein: CASSLGRSGNQPQHF.

CDR3 amino acids: CASSIFGVGDTEAFF. The CDR3 region has the DNA TGTGCCAGTAGTATTTTCGGGGTTGGTGACACTGAAGCTTTCTTT. J is TRBJ1-1 and V is TRBV19; D not certain. Germline lookup yields CDR1 LNHDA and CDR2 SQIVND (reference sequence). The CDR3 is 15 amino acids. Deletions cut 3 bases from V and 3 bases from J, with 14 bases between.

The CDR3 protein is CASSAEQADEQFF. In nucleotides, the CDR3 is TGTGCCAGCAGCGCCGAGCAGGCAGACGAGCAGTTCTTC. The rearrangement links TRBV9 to TRBJ2-1; D is uncertain. Germline CDR1 is SGDLS and CDR2 is YYNGEE. This CDR3 is built from 13 residues. V lost 3 bases and J lost 10, with 14 bases in between.

This chain uses TRBV11-2 with TRBJ1-2; 7 nucleotides agree with TRBD1. Unmatched junction bases numbered 13, after V lost 5 bases and J lost 4 bases. This CDR3 contains 16 residues. The germline V gene has CDR1 SGHAT and CDR2 FQNNGV. The CDR3 is CASSPGTATFRYGYTF. The CDR3 nucleotides read TGTGCCAGCAGCCCGGGGACAGCGACGTTCCGCTATGGCTACACCTTC.

In its sample, this clone was seen once. The rearrangement uses TRBV10-3 and TRBJ2-5; 9 bases map to TRBD1. V gave up 2 bases and J gave up 5 bases; unmatched junction bases: 0. Germline values: CDR1 ENHRY, CDR2 SYGVKD. This CDR3 has 13 residues. In DNA form, the CDR3 reads TGTGCCATCAGTGAGGGACAGGGGGAGACCCAGTACTTC. Translation gives CAISEGQGETQYF.

This chain uses TRBV28 with TRBJ1-5; maybe TRBD1 (5 bases). The CDR3 has 16 amino acids. V was clipped by 3 bases and J by 1 base, with 13 bases between them. The germline gives CDR1 MDHEN, CDR2 SYDVKM. The DNA of the CDR3 is TGTGCCAGCAGTTTTTTCAGGACACGGAGCAATCAGCCCCAGCATTTT. Protein: CASSFFRTRSNQPQHF. The full variable domain, with the rest looked up from reference TRBV28 and TRBJ1-5, is DVKVTQSSRYLVKRTGEKVFLECVQDMDHENMFWYRQDPGLGLRLIYFSYDVKMKEKGDIPEGYSVSREKKERFSLILESASTNQTSMYLCASSFFRTRSNQPQHFGDGTRLSIL.

The chain has TRBV14 and TRBJ2-2; 7 bases agree with TRBD1. The germline V gene has CDR1 SGHDN and CDR2 FVKESK. J lost 8 bases, V lost 6 bases, and 6 bases had no gene match. This CDR3 contains 13 residues. The CDR3 region is CASSWDSRGELFF. The CDR3, as DNA: TGTGCCAGCAGTTGGGACAGCCGGGGGGAGCTGTTTTTT.

The chain employs TRBV27 and TRBJ1-4; weak D call: TRBD1 (5 bases). Between the trimmed V and J ends, which lost 7 bases and 2 bases, there was a span of 11 bases. CDR1 and CDR2 from the germline V gene are MNHEY and SMNVEV (reference sequence). This CDR3 is 14 amino acids long. The DNA for the CDR3 is TGTGCCAGCAAATCGGGACGGACTAATGAAAAACTGTTTTTT. This codes for CASKSGRTNEKLFF.

The chain has TRBV27 and TRBJ2-7; 9 bases are a match to TRBD1. Losses at the gene ends were 8 bases for V and 3 bases for J; bases not matched to a gene: 8. Germline CDR1 and CDR2: MNHEY and SMNVEV (reference sequence). This CDR3 comprises 14 residues. CDR3: CASAAGTGIYEQYF. CDR3 sequence (DNA): TGTGCCAGCGCTGCAGGGACAGGGATCTACGAGCAGTACTTC.

The V and J genes are TRBV12-5 and TRBJ2-2; D remains ambiguous. V was cut by 5 bases and J by 4 bases, with 5 bases left in between. CDR3 length: 12 amino acids. The germline CDR1 and CDR2 sequences are LGHNT and FRNRAP. Here the CDR3 DNA reads TGTGCTAGTGGTCCAATCACCGGGGAGCTGTTTTTT. This sequence encodes CASGPITGELFF.

This clone occurred once. The rearrangement uses TRBV29-1 and TRBJ2-7; the D call may be TRBD1 or TRBD2 (5 bases each). The CDR3 has 15 residues. Germline V gene sequence: CDR1 SQVTM, CDR2 ANQGSEA. Trimming removed 4 bases at V and 4 bases at J, with 20 bases between. The CDR3 region has the DNA TGCAGCGTTGGGAAATACTCCCAATGGGGGTACGAGCAGTACTTC. This translates into CSVGKYSQWGYEQYF.

The chain couples TRBV19 to TRBJ1-3; D is ambiguous. Germline lookup yields CDR1 LNHDA and CDR2 SQIVND (reference sequence). Trimming pared 6 bases from V and 0 bases from J, leaving 24 bases between. The CDR3 has 19 amino acids. CDR3 DNA: TGTGCCAGTAGCACTCCCGGGCACCAGCGGGAAACCTCTGGAAACACCATATATTTT. This translates into CASSTPGHQRETSGNTIYF.

The genes are TRBV4-3 and TRBJ1-6; D is uncertain. Trimming took off 1 base at V and 9 bases at J, with 16 bases between the two ends. Germline loops: CDR1 LGHNA, CDR2 YSLEER. The length of the CDR3 is 16 residues. CDR3 sequence reads: CASSQVNLGGLSPLHF. For the CDR3, the DNA is TGCGCCAGCAGCCAAGTTAATCTAGGTGGTCTTTCACCCCTCCACTTT.

This rearrangement joins TRBV18 to TRBJ2-7; D gene uncertain. Per germline, CDR1 KGHSH and CDR2 LQKENI. V was shortened by 2 bases and J by 5 bases, with 7 bases between the two germline ends. The CDR3 contains 12 residues. CDR3 protein: CASSPGSNEQYF. The CDR3 DNA follows: TGTGCCAGCTCACCAGGCAGCAACGAGCAGTACTTC.

This clone has a single count. V usage is TRBV7-3 and J usage is TRBJ2-3, with a tentative D call TRBD2 (6 bases). The CDR3 consists of 15 residues. Trimming cost V 1 base and J 6 bases, with 14 bases left between them. Germline assignment: CDR1 SGHTA and CDR2 FQGTGA. The CDR3 spells CASSLNPGGGDTQYF. In DNA form, the CDR3 reads TGTGCCAGCAGCTTAAATCCCGGGGGTGGGGATACGCAGTATTTT.

The J gene is TRBJ2-7, the V gene TRBV24-1; 8 positions agree with TRBD1. Germline trimming cut 4 bases from V and 2 bases from J; bases unmatched to any gene: 9. Germline CDR1 is KGHDR and CDR2 is SFDVKD. The CDR3 is 16 amino acids. The CDR3, as DNA: TGTGCCACCAGTGAGCCATGGACAGGGTCTCCCTACGAGCAGTACTTC. This sequence encodes CATSEPWTGSPYEQYF.

The V and J genes are TRBV5-5 and TRBJ2-4; D remains ambiguous. The CDR3 contains 15 residues. The V end was cut by 1 base, the J end by 10 bases, with 18 bases between. Germline assignment: CDR1 SGHKS and CDR2 YYEKEE (reference sequence). The CDR3 sequence is CASSLSQARNRIQYF. The CDR3 nucleotides are TGTGCCAGCAGCTTGTCTCAGGCCCGCAATAGGATTCAGTACTTC.

This chain connects TRBV30 to TRBJ1-1; D call uncertain. The CDR3 sequence is 12 residues long. Trimming removed 7 bases from V and 7 bases from J, with 16 bases in between. Germline-derived CDR1 and CDR2 are GTSNPN and SVGIG (reference sequence). The CDR3 loop reads CALRPRQGEAFF. The DNA for the CDR3 is TGTGCCTTGAGACCCAGGCAAGGTGAAGCTTTCTTT.